This T cell receptor (beta chain) was sequenced during a study of blood T cell repertoires in COVID-19. Study-wide background: From the United States, Italy and Spain came samples of acute and convalescent COVID-19.

Followed over time, Seattle patients had been enrolled while infection was active. Profiled with immunoSEQ multiplex PCR; TCRdb holds only in-frame clones, not every one. The sample includes about 250,000 clones, around 88% of them seen just once. CDR3 length: 16 residues. With 2 bases clipped from V and 5 bases from J, the junction kept 8 bases outside the gene matches. CDR1 is SGHRS and CDR2 is YFSETQ in the germline V gene. Material for sequencing was peripheral blood. This chain uses TRBV5-1 with TRBJ2-7, with 12 nucleotides matching TRBD1. This TCR was sampled from an elderly woman with COVID-19, enrolled during active disease. The CDR3 DNA reads as TGCGCCAGCAGCTTAACCGGGACAGGGGGCATTAACGAGCAGTACTTC. Translation: CASSLTGTGGINEQYF.